These T cell receptor beta chains were read from a single sample in a study of T cells after yellow fever vaccination. Each CDR3 protein is one row after TCRdb ran MiXCR on the 5' RACE reads. The table has around 550,000 distinct CDR3 sequences, over 15% seen once. The source was PBMCs, collected 15 days after the yellow fever booster vaccination. Receptors originate from a man younger than 45 who received the YFV17D yellow fever vaccine. Both conserved end residues are part of each CDR3. A D gene is named only where the DNA matches it firmly. The size of a clone is reported for some rows only, either as once, few or many, or as a class for expanded clones.

>many|TRBV19|.
CASTSGQDYEQYF
>.|TRBV5-1|.
CASSRGGALDEQFF
>few|TRBV20-1|TRBD1
CSARPYLRDRERKLSYNEQFF
>.|TRBV29-1|.
CSVVRGTGELFF
>few|TRBV7-2|TRBD1
CASSLERTGRNGYTF
>.|TRBV20-1|.
CSARVGGRDTQYF
>.|TRBV25-1|TRBD2
CASSEITRGLAGEDHYEQYF
>.|TRBV19|.
CASGTLYTGELFF
>.|TRBV7-9|TRBD1
CASSHRQGAQTGELFF
>.|TRBV28|TRBD2
CASSPPASGNHEQYF
>.|TRBV29-1|TRBD2
CSVGLLAGAPTDTQYF
>.|TRBV18|TRBD2
CASSLLPGRGSNEQFF
>few|TRBV20-1|.
CSARGSRADTQYF
>.|TRBV20-1|TRBD2
CCARDLREVVQETQYF
>few|TRBV20-1|.
CSAGLLMNQPQHF
>few|TRBV29-1|.
CSVREGDQPQHF
>.|TRBV19|TRBD2
CASSFGLAGGAYEQFF
>.|TRBV10-1|.
CASSETTQETQYF
>.|TRBV4-3|TRBD1
CASSYRWGQGGETQYF
>.|TRBV12-3/TRBV12-4|TRBD2
CASTLGPAGARADTQYF
>.|TRBV7-2|.
CASSLSSWETDTQYF
>.|TRBV5-1|.
CASSDQDSEQYF
>.|TRBV6-5|TRBD2
CASSRGSHKFF
>few|TRBV7-8|.
CASSPRQVFGSNQPQHF
>.|TRBV27|.
CASSLSSVKYGYTF
>.|TRBV5-1|TRBD2
CASSLEPSGRIDTQYF
>.|TRBV7-3|.
CASSPGQYTDTQYF
>few|TRBV9|.
CASSESGIGTEAFF
>.|TRBV20-1|.
CSASVRGRAPYEQYF
>.|TRBV29-1|TRBD1
CSVADDRGRYEQYF
>few|TRBV5-1|.
CASSLPAGVNTEAFF
>.|TRBV4-2|TRBD1
CASSLSPRGNDGELFF
>.|TRBV10-3|.
CAISESRTNTGELFF
>many|TRBV20-1|TRBD1
CSARAMDRGQPWANVLTF
>few|TRBV7-9|.
CASSSPGSHTEAFF
>few|TRBV30|.
CAWSVESLTQYF
>.|TRBV4-3|.
CASSQDPPGTGELFF
>.|TRBV7-2|TRBD1
CASSPGVGDRGYF
>.|TRBV28|.
CASKTRGADTQYF
>many|TRBV29-1|.
CSVVTIYEQYF
>.|TRBV7-6|.
CASSLGLQNTEAFF
>.|TRBV20-1|.
CSARDPRRENTGELFF
>.|TRBV20-1|.
CSARIGQGAQAFF
>few|TRBV20-1|.
CSVPNTEAFF